A selection of T cell receptor beta chains follows, all from one sample in a study of sequential checkpoint blockade in melanoma. Libraries were prepared by immunoSEQ multiplex PCR; TCRdb keeps only in-frame clonotypes and omits some of them. The table lists about 17,000 clones, 70% of them singletons. The sample here was CD8+ T cells sorted from blood (inferred from file names), taken from a patient given nivolumab and ipilimumab in sequence. Every receptor here comes from a human donor with melanoma. Both conserved end residues are part of each CDR3. Fields, in order: D gene, V gene, J gene, clone size, CDR3 protein, CDR3 DNA. A D gene is named only where the DNA matches it firmly. A clone size is listed for some rows: how often the clone was seen (once, few, many), or a class if it is expanded.

d_gene: -
v_gene: TRBV6-1
j_gene: TRBJ2-3
abundance: -
CDR3aa: CASSELGRRPDTQYF
CDR3nt: TGTGCCAGCAGTGAATTGGGGCGCCGGCCAGATACGCAGTATTTT

d_gene: TRBD1
v_gene: TRBV15
j_gene: TRBJ2-5
abundance: few
CDR3aa: CATSPHRGKTQYF
CDR3nt: TGTGCCACCAGTCCTCACAGGGGAAAGACCCAGTACTTC

d_gene: TRBD1
v_gene: TRBV7-9
j_gene: TRBJ1-1
abundance: -
CDR3aa: CASSSGQGATEAFF
CDR3nt: TGTGCCAGCAGCTCTGGACAGGGGGCTACTGAAGCTTTCTTT

d_gene: -
v_gene: TRBV27
j_gene: TRBJ2-7
abundance: -
CDR3aa: CASSPSLGAQSYEQYF
CDR3nt: TGTGCCAGCAGTCCCTCGTTGGGGGCCCAATCCTACGAGCAGTACTTC

d_gene: -
v_gene: TRBV28
j_gene: TRBJ1-1
abundance: few
CDR3aa: CASSNFEELNTEAFF
CDR3nt: TGTGCCAGCAGCAACTTTGAGGAACTGAACACTGAAGCTTTCTTT

d_gene: -
v_gene: TRBV27
j_gene: TRBJ1-3
abundance: -
CDR3aa: CASSPQGGVGNTIYF
CDR3nt: TGTGCCAGCAGTCCGCAGGGCGGGGTTGGAAACACCATATATTTT

d_gene: TRBD2
v_gene: TRBV6-4
j_gene: TRBJ2-1
abundance: once
CDR3aa: CASSDGGAYNEQFF
CDR3nt: TGTGCCAGCAGTGACGGGGGGGCCTACAATGAGCAGTTCTTC

d_gene: -
v_gene: TRBV7-6
j_gene: TRBJ2-3
abundance: -
CDR3aa: CASSTSTDTQYF
CDR3nt: TGTGCCAGCAGCACTAGCACAGATACGCAGTATTTT

d_gene: TRBD2
v_gene: TRBV7-9
j_gene: TRBJ2-1
abundance: -
CDR3aa: CASSAGGGTYNEQFF
CDR3nt: TGTGCCAGCAGCGCCGGGGGGGGCACCTACAATGAGCAGTTCTTC

d_gene: TRBD1
v_gene: TRBV19
j_gene: TRBJ1-2
abundance: -
CDR3aa: CASSTSGTEYGYTF
CDR3nt: TGTGCCAGTAGTACCTCGGGGACAGAATATGGCTACACCTTC

d_gene: -
v_gene: TRBV6-5
j_gene: TRBJ1-1
abundance: -
CDR3aa: CASSASGNMNTEAFF
CDR3nt: TGTGCCAGCAGTGCTTCAGGTAACATGAACACTGAAGCTTTCTTT

d_gene: TRBD1
v_gene: TRBV18
j_gene: TRBJ2-7
abundance: -
CDR3aa: CASSPPTGQGFNEQYF
CDR3nt: TGTGCCAGCTCACCACCGACGGGACAGGGGTTCAACGAGCAGTACTTC

d_gene: -
v_gene: TRBV5-1
j_gene: TRBJ1-5
abundance: -
CDR3aa: CASSLASGGSNQPQHF
CDR3nt: TGCGCCAGCAGCTTGGCATCCGGGGGTAGCAATCAGCCCCAGCATTTT

d_gene: TRBD1
v_gene: TRBV30
j_gene: TRBJ1-1
abundance: -
CDR3aa: CAWSPGDRGQRLNTEAFF
CDR3nt: TGTGCCTGGAGTCCCGGGGACAGGGGGCAAAGGTTGAACACTGAAGCTTTCTTT

d_gene: -
v_gene: TRBV4-3
j_gene: TRBJ2-2
abundance: -
CDR3aa: CASSQDGGNTGELFF
CDR3nt: TGCGCCAGCAGCCAAGACGGCGGGAACACCGGGGAGCTGTTTTTT

d_gene: -
v_gene: TRBV7-9
j_gene: TRBJ2-5
abundance: -
CDR3aa: CASSLAGGLREQYF
CDR3nt: TGTGCCAGCAGCTTAGCGGGGGGGCTAAGGGAGCAGTACTTC

d_gene: TRBD1
v_gene: TRBV9
j_gene: TRBJ2-7
abundance: -
CDR3aa: CASEGQGHEQYF
CDR3nt: TGTGCCAGCGAGGGACAGGGTCACGAGCAGTACTTC